A selection of T cell receptor beta chains follows, all from one sample in a study of T cells in Graves' hyperthyroidism and ophthalmopathy. TCRdb fed the multiplex PCR reads into MiXCR, producing one record per CDR3 protein. The sample consists of over 300,000 distinct CDR3 sequences, roughly 13% of them appearing once. The sequencing sample was made of blood. Receptor source: a middle-aged woman with Graves' ophthalmopathy. The CDR3 runs from the conserved cysteine through the conserved F or W. D genes are given only for firm matches. Clone size is given for some rows only: seen once, a few or many times, or a class if the clone is expanded.

cdr3_aa: CASGPPWGREDTQYF
cdr3_nt: TGTGCTAGTGGCCCCCCATGGGGGCGAGAGGATACGCAGTATTTT
d_call: NA
v_call: TRBV12-5
j_call: TRBJ2-3
clone_size: NA

cdr3_aa: CASSPRRTEGYTF
cdr3_nt: TGTGCCAGCAGCCCCCGCCGGACTGAGGGCTACACCTTC
d_call: NA
v_call: TRBV2
j_call: TRBJ1-2
clone_size: many

cdr3_aa: CAWSVTGGEKLFF
cdr3_nt: TGTGCCTGGAGTGTTACAGGGGGGGAAAAACTGTTTTTT
d_call: TRBD1
v_call: TRBV30
j_call: TRBJ1-4
clone_size: NA

cdr3_aa: CASSLWRGGLFHEQYF
cdr3_nt: TGTGCCAGCAGTTTATGGCGGGGGGGCCTGTTCCACGAGCAGTACTTC
d_call: TRBD2
v_call: TRBV12-3/TRBV12-4
j_call: TRBJ2-7
clone_size: many

cdr3_aa: CASSLDRGGQPQHF
cdr3_nt: TGTGCCAGCAGCTTAGACAGGGGAGGGCAGCCCCAGCATTTT
d_call: TRBD1
v_call: TRBV7-9
j_call: TRBJ1-5
clone_size: many

cdr3_aa: CASSLQLVPKDTQYF
cdr3_nt: TGTGCCAGCAGCCTCCAACTAGTACCCAAGGATACCCAGTACTTC
d_call: NA
v_call: TRBV2
j_call: TRBJ2-5
clone_size: many

cdr3_aa: CASSLPGGTGRLYEQYF
cdr3_nt: TGTGCCAGCAGCTTACCAGGCGGGACAGGGAGACTCTACGAGCAGTACTTC
d_call: TRBD1
v_call: TRBV7-9
j_call: TRBJ2-7
clone_size: once

cdr3_aa: CASSHPDLGGETQYF
cdr3_nt: TGCGCCAGCAGCCATCCAGATCTGGGCGGGGAGACCCAGTACTTC
d_call: NA
v_call: TRBV4-1
j_call: TRBJ2-5
clone_size: few

cdr3_aa: CASSEFSGKTEAFF
cdr3_nt: TGTGCCAGCAGTGAATTCAGTGGGAAAACTGAAGCTTTCTTT
d_call: NA
v_call: TRBV2
j_call: TRBJ1-1
clone_size: few

cdr3_aa: CASNPGISSYEQYF
cdr3_nt: TGTGCCAGCAACCCAGGTATTAGCTCCTACGAGCAGTACTTC
d_call: NA
v_call: TRBV2
j_call: TRBJ2-7
clone_size: many

cdr3_aa: CASRRASGITYNEQFF
cdr3_nt: TGTGCCAGCAGGCGAGCCAGCGGGATTACTTACAATGAGCAGTTCTTC
d_call: TRBD2
v_call: TRBV27
j_call: TRBJ2-1
clone_size: many

cdr3_aa: CASRLAGGSLSSYNEQFF
cdr3_nt: TGTGCCAGCAGATTAGCGGGGGGTTCCTTAAGCTCCTACAATGAGCAGTTCTTC
d_call: TRBD2
v_call: TRBV6-1
j_call: TRBJ2-1
clone_size: many

cdr3_aa: CASSQAAGYYNSPLHF
cdr3_nt: TGCGCCAGCAGCCAGGCGGCGGGTTACTATAATTCACCCCTCCACTTT
d_call: NA
v_call: TRBV4-1
j_call: TRBJ1-6
clone_size: NA

cdr3_aa: CSVVSGSTYEQYF
cdr3_nt: TGCAGCGTTGTCAGCGGGAGCACCTACGAGCAGTACTTC
d_call: TRBD2
v_call: TRBV29-1
j_call: TRBJ2-7
clone_size: many

cdr3_aa: CASSYSTGSDEQYF
cdr3_nt: TGTGCCAGCAGTTACTCCACAGGGTCCGACGAGCAGTACTTC
d_call: NA
v_call: TRBV6-5
j_call: TRBJ2-7
clone_size: many

cdr3_aa: CASSLGPGTGGRHEQYF
cdr3_nt: TGTGCCAGCAGCTTAGGCCCCGGGACAGGGGGTCGGCACGAGCAGTACTTC
d_call: TRBD1
v_call: TRBV7-8
j_call: TRBJ2-7
clone_size: NA

cdr3_aa: CSVEKTSYEQYF
cdr3_nt: TGCAGCGTTGAAAAGACTAGCTACGAGCAGTACTTC
d_call: NA
v_call: TRBV29-1
j_call: TRBJ2-7
clone_size: many